This T cell receptor (beta chain) emerged from a study of blood T cell repertoires in COVID-19. The protocol was immunoSEQ multiplex PCR, while the TCRdb copy is restricted to in-frame clones and leaves out a portion. The sample yields fewer than 300,000 clones, around 90% seen once. V was pared by 0 bases and J by 7 bases, with 21 bases between. Germline V lookup: CDR1 LGHDT, CDR2 YNNKEL (reference sequence). The CDR3 loop spans 17 amino acids. The participants were between about 18 and 100 years old and came from roughly 24 US areas. The gene calls are TRBV3-1 (or the pseudogene TRBV3-2) and TRBJ1-2, with TRBD1 as a possible D gene (6 bases). The material sequenced was PBMCs or T cells enriched from blood (not recorded which). The origin of this receptor is a woman in her thirties or forties with acute COVID-19. CDR3 coding DNA: TGTGCCAGCAGCCAAGATCGCGGTACAGGGAGGGGGGCTGGCTACACCTTC. Amino acid sequence: CASSQDRGTGRGAGYTF.